The 14 T cell receptor beta chains listed next were all sequenced from one sample in a study of blood T cell repertoires in COVID-19. Profiling relied on immunoSEQ multiplex PCR, and the TCRdb table lists in-frame clones only, not all of them. The table lists 200,000 to 250,000 clones, approximately 86% of them singletons. The sample was PBMCs or T cells enriched from blood (not recorded which). The source of these receptors is a woman aged 50 to 60 who had recovered from COVID-19.

The V gene is TRBV9, the J gene TRBJ1-2, with D possibly matching TRBD1 (6 bases). The CDR3 is 15 amino acids. The germline V gene has CDR1 SGDLS and CDR2 YYNGEE. Trimming took 4 bases from V and 7 from J, leaving 20 bases between them. CDR3 amino acids: CASSSSGQGFGGYTF. CDR3 sequence (DNA): TGTGCCAGCAGCTCTAGCGGGCAGGGGTTTGGTGGCTACACCTTC.

This clone has a single count. The genes are TRBV15 and TRBJ2-5, with TRBD1 identical over 8 bases. The V segment lost 0 bases and the J segment 4 bases; nucleotides outside the gene matches: 4. This CDR3 has 15 residues. Germline assignment: CDR1 LNHNV and CDR2 YYDKDF (reference sequence). The CDR3: CATSRDKTGAETQYF. In DNA form, the CDR3 reads TGTGCCACCAGCAGAGACAAGACAGGGGCAGAGACCCAGTACTTC.

The chain recombines TRBV3-1 (or the pseudogene TRBV3-2) with TRBJ2-1; TRBD2 aligns across 8 bases. The V gene end was trimmed by 5 bases and the J gene end by 9 bases; junction bases not matched to a gene: 15. The CDR3 has 16 amino acids. CDR1 is LGHDT, CDR2 YNNKEL, per germline (reference sequence). In DNA, the CDR3 is TGTGCCAGCAGCACGCCGGGACTAGGGTTTAGGATTGAGCAGTTCTTC. Translation: CASSTPGLGFRIEQFF.

The gene calls are TRBV6-5 and TRBJ1-1; no clear D. The CDR3 contains 13 residues. Trimming left V 7 bases short and J 1 base short, with 10 bases between. Looked up from germline, CDR1 is MNHEY and CDR2 is SVGAGI. The CDR3 spells CASKEVQNTEAFF. In DNA form, the CDR3 reads TGTGCCAGCAAAGAGGTACAGAACACTGAAGCTTTCTTT.

J is TRBJ2-5 and V is TRBV11-2, with D hard to call. The germline V gene has CDR1 SGHAT and CDR2 FQNNGV. V lost 3 bases and J 5 bases, leaving 10 bases between the germline ends. This CDR3 region has 13 residues. This CDR3 reads CASSFAPRETQYF. The CDR3 DNA reads TGTGCCAGCAGCTTCGCCCCCAGGGAGACCCAGTACTTC.

The V gene is TRBV7-9, the J gene TRBJ2-1, with D possibly TRBD2 on 6 matching bases. This CDR3 is 15 amino acids long. Germline lookup yields CDR1 SEHNR and CDR2 FQNEAQ (reference sequence). V lost 5 bases and J lost 4, with 15 bases in between. CDR3 nucleotides: TGTGCCAGCAGCCCATGGGAGGAGGGTTACAATGAGCAGTTCTTC. Translating gives CASSPWEEGYNEQFF.

The CDR3 loop reads CASSLRRNYGYTF. CDR3 DNA sequence: TGTGCCAGCAGTTTGCGGCGGAACTATGGCTACACCTTC. The rearrangement joins TRBV28 to TRBJ1-2, with unresolved D. Germline V lookup: CDR1 MDHEN, CDR2 SYDVKM. The length of the CDR3 is 13 residues. The ends were cut back, 3 bases at V and 2 bases at J, with 7 bases in the middle.

This chain links TRBV5-5 with TRBJ2-7, with 7 positions matching TRBD1. The length of the CDR3 is 15 residues. Germline values: CDR1 SGHKS, CDR2 YYEKEE (reference sequence). Trimming at V came to 0 bases and at J to 2 bases, leaving 5 bases not matched to a gene. The CDR3 nucleotides read TGTGCCAGCAGCTTGGCGGGACAGACCACCTACGAGCAGTACTTC. Its protein is CASSLAGQTTYEQYF.

This chain joins TRBV15 and TRBJ2-5; 7 positions agree with TRBD2. The CDR3 is made up of 15 amino acids. Unmatched junction bases numbered 4, after V lost 0 bases and J lost 3 bases. Germline V CDR1 and CDR2: LNHNV, YYDKDF (reference sequence). CDR3 coding DNA: TGTGCCACCAGCAGAGATGGGCTAGCGGAAGAGACCCAGTACTTC. Its protein is CATSRDGLAEETQYF.

V and J are TRBV12-3 or TRBV12-4 and TRBJ2-1; the D is unclear. V lost 8 bases and J lost 15, with 20 bases in between. The CDR3 runs 12 residues. The CDR3 protein is CASGISSTNLFF. The CDR3 DNA sequence: TGTGCCAGCGGCATTTCCTCTACTAACCTGTTCTTC.

The rearrangement uses TRBV10-1 and TRBJ2-2; perhaps TRBD2 as D (5 bases). This CDR3 contains 15 residues. Germline loops: CDR1 WNHNN, CDR2 SYGVQD (reference sequence). Trimming removed 3 bases at V and 5 bases at J, with 13 bases between. The CDR3, as DNA: TGCGCCAGCAGTGATAACCGACTACAGACCGGGGAGCTGTTTTTT. Translation: CASSDNRLQTGELFF.

As concerns this clone: The junction departs from germline at one end; a sequencing error may be responsible. The rearrangement links TRBV7-7 to TRBJ1-3, with 8 bases that match TRBD1. The CDR3 covers 17 residues. Germline loops: CDR1 SSHAT, CDR2 FNYEAQ (reference sequence). CDR3 DNA: TGTGCTAGCAGCGTAACTCAGGGGGCGAGGGCTGGAAACACCATATATTTT. It is translated as CASSVTQGARAGNTIYF. The entire variable domain, with the rest obtained from reference TRBV7-7 and TRBJ1-3, is as follows: GAGVSQSPRYKVTKRGQDVTLRCDPISSHATLYWYQQALGQGPEFLTYFNYEAQPDKSGLPSDRFSAERPEGSISTLTIQRTEQRDSAMYRCASSVTQGARAGNTIYFGEGSWLTVV.

This clone was detected a few times. The chain recombines TRBV10-3 with TRBJ1-2; D is undetermined. Trimming took 0 bases from V and 4 from J, leaving 3 bases between them. The CDR3 has 12 amino acids. The V gene's germline CDR1 is ENHRY and CDR2 SYGVKD. The CDR3 sequence is CAISESSYGYTF. For the CDR3, the DNA is TGTGCCATCAGTGAGTCCTCCTATGGCTACACCTTC.

This chain connects TRBV5-1 to TRBJ1-4; possible D gene TRBD1, 6 bases. This CDR3 contains 14 residues. The V end was cut by 5 bases, the J end by 4 bases, with 12 bases between. Germline CDR1 and CDR2: SGHRS and YFSETQ. CDR3 sequence: CASRWGRGNEKLFF. The CDR3 bases are TGCGCCAGCAGGTGGGGCAGGGGTAATGAAAAACTGTTTTTT.